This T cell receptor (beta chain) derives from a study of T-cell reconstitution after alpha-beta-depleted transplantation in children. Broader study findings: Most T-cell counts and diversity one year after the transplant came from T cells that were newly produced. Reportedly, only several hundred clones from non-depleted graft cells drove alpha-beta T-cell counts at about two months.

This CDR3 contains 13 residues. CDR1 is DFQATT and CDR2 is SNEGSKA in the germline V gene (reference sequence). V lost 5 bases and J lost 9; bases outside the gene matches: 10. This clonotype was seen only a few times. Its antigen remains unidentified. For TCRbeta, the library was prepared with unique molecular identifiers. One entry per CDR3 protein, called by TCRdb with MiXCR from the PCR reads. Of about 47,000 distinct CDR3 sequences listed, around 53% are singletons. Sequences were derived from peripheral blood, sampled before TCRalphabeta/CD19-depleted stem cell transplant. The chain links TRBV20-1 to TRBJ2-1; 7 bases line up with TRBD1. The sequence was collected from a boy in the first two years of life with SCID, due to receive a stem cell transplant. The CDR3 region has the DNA TGCAGTGCTTTCCGGGACAGCACGATTGAGCAGTTCTTC. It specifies CSAFRDSTIEQFF.